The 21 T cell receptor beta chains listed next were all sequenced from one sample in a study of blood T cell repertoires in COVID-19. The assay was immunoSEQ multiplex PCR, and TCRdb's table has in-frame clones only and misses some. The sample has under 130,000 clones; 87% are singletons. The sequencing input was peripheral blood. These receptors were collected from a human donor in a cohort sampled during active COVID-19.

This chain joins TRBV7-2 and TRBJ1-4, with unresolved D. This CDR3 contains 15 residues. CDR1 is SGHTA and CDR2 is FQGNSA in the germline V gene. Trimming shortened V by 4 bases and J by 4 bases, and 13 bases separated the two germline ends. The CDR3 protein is CASSYSSADNEKLFF. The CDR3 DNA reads TGTGCCAGCAGCTATAGTTCCGCTGATAATGAAAAACTGTTTTTT.

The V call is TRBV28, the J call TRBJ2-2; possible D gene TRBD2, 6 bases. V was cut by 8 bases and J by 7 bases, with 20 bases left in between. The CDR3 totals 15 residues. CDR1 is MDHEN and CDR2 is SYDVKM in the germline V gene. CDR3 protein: CASVPGDQNGGELFF. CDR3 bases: TGTGCCAGCGTTCCGGGGGACCAAAACGGCGGGGAGCTGTTTTTT.

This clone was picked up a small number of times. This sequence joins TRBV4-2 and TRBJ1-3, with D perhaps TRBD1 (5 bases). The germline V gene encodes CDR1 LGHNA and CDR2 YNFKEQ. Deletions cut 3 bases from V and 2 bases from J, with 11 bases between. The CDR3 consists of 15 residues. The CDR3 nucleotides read TGTGCCAGCAGCCAGGAGCCGGGGGCTGGAAACACCATATATTTT. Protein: CASSQEPGAGNTIYF.

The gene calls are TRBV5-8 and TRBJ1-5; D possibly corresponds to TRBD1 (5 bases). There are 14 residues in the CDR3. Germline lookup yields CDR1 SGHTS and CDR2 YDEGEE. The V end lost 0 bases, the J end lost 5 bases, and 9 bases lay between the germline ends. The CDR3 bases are TGTGCCAGCAGCTTGGCCCCAGGGCATCAGCCCCAGCATTTT. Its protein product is CASSLAPGHQPQHF.

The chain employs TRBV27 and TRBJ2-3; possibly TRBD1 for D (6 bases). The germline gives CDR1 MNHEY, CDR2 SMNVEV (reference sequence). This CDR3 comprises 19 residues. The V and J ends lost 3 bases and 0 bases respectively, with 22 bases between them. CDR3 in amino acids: CASSFSPTGPQASTDTQYF. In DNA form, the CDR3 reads TGTGCCAGCAGTTTTTCTCCAACAGGGCCCCAAGCTAGCACAGATACGCAGTATTTT.

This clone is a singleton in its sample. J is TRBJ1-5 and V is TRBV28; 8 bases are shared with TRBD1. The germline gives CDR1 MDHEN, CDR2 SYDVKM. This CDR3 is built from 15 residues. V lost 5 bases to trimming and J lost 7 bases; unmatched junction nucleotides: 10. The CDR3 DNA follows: TGTGCCAGCAGTATAGGGACAGGAATTAACCAGCCCCAGCATTTT. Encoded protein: CASSIGTGINQPQHF.

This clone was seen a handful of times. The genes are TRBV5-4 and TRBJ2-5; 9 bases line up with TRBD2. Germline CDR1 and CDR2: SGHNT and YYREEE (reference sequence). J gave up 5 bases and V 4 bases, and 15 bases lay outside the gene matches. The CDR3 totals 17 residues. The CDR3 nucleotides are TGTGCCAGCAGCCCCCGAGGGGAGCGGGGGGCCCAGGAGACCCAGTACTTC. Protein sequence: CASSPRGERGAQETQYF. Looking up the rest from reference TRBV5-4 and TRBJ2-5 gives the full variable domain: ETGVTQSPTHLIKTRGQQVTLRCSSQSGHNTVSWYQQALGQGPQFIFQYYREEENGRGNFPPRFSGLQFPNYSSELNVNALELDDSALYLCASSPRGERGAQETQYFGPGTRLLVL.

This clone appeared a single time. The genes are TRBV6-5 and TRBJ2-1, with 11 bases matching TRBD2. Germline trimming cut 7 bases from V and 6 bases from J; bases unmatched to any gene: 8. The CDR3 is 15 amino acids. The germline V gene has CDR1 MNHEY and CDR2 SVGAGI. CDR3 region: CASTFTSGGVNEQFF. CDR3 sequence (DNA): TGTGCCAGCACTTTTACTAGCGGGGGCGTCAATGAGCAGTTCTTC.

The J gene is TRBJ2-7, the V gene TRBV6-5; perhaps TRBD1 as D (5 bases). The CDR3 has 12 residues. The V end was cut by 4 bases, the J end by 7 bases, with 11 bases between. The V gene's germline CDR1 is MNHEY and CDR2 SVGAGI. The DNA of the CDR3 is TGTGCCAGCAGTTCAACCCACAGGGAGCAGTACTTC. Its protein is CASSSTHREQYF.

Here the CDR3 reads CASSQDSGGSGRGMDEQFF. CDR3 nucleotide sequence: TGTGCCAGCAGCCAAGATTCAGGTGGAAGCGGGAGGGGGATGGATGAGCAGTTCTTC. The chain combines TRBV4-2 with TRBJ2-1; TRBD2 aligns across 10 bases. The ends lost 0 bases at V and 8 bases at J; junction bases unmatched: 16. Germline V gene lookup returns CDR1 LGHNA and CDR2 YNFKEQ. This CDR3 comprises 19 residues.

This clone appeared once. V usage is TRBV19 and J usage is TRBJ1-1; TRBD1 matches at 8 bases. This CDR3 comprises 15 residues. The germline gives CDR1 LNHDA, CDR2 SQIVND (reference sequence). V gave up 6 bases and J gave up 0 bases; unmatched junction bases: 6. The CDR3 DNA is TGTGCCAGTAGAGGACAGGGAAGCCTGAACACTGAAGCTTTCTTT. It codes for CASRGQGSLNTEAFF.

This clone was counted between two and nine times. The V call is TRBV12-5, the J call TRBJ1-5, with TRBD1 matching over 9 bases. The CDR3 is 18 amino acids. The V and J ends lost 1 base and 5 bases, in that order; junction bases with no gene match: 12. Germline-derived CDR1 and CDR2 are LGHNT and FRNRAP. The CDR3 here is CASGLGFGSGTGHQPQHF. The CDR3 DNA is TGTGCTAGTGGTTTGGGATTTGGGTCCGGGACAGGGCATCAGCCCCAGCATTTT.

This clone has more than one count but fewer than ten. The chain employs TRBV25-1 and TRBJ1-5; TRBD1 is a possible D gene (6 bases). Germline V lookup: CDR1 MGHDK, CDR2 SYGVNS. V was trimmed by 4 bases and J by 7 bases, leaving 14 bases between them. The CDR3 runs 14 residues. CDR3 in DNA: TGTGCCAGCAGTGTAGGGGGGGACGACCAGCCCCAGCATTTT. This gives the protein CASSVGGDDQPQHF. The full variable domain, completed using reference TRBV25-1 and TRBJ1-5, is EADIYQTPRYLVIGTGKKITLECSQTMGHDKMYWYQQDPGMELHLIHYSYGVNSTEKGDLSSESTVSRIRTEHFPLTLESARPSHTSQYLCASSVGGDDQPQHFGDGTRLSIL.

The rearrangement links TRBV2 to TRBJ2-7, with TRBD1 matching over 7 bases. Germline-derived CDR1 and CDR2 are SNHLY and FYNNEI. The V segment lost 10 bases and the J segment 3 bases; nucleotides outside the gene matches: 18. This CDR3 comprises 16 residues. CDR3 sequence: CAIRPTGAPGRYEQYF. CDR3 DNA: TGTGCCATACGCCCAACAGGGGCCCCTGGCCGCTACGAGCAGTACTTC.

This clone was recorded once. This CDR3 is CASSPASGVFFEQFF. The CDR3 region has the DNA TGTGCCAGCAGTCCCGCGAGCGGGGTATTCTTTGAGCAGTTCTTC. V gene TRBV28 combines with J gene TRBJ2-1; 7 bases agree with TRBD2. Germline V gene sequence: CDR1 MDHEN, CDR2 SYDVKM. This CDR3 has 15 amino acids. The junction had 13 bases not matched to a gene; V was cut back by 5 bases and J by 9 bases.

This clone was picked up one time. CDR3 amino acids: CSALPGGPETQYF. The CDR3 DNA follows: TGCAGCGCTCTACCAGGGGGCCCTGAGACCCAGTACTTC. V is TRBV29-1 and J is TRBJ2-5; 8 bases align to TRBD1. Germline V gene data show CDR1 as SQVTM and CDR2 as ANQGSEA. With 7 bases clipped from V and 5 bases from J, the junction kept 9 bases outside the gene matches. CDR3 length: 13 amino acids.

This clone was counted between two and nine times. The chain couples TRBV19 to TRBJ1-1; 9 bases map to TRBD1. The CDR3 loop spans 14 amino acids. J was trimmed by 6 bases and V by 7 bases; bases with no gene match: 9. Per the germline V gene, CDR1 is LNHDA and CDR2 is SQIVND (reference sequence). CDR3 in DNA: TGTGCCAGTAACTCGGGACAGGGAATTTCTGAAGCTTTCTTT. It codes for CASNSGQGISEAFF.

CDR3 coding DNA: TGTGCCAGCAACCTGGGGACAGCGTCCTACGAGCAGTACTTC. It encodes CASNLGTASYEQYF. This chain connects TRBV5-4 to TRBJ2-7, with TRBD1 identical over 7 bases. From germline, CDR1 is SGHNT and CDR2 YYREEE (reference sequence). This CDR3 is built from 14 residues. The V and J ends lost 6 bases and 1 base, in that order; junction bases with no gene match: 7.

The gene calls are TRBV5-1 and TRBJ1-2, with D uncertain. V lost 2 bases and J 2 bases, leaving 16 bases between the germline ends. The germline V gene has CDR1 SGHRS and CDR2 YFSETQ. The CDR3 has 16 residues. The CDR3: CASSFLTRTENYGYTF. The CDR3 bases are TGCGCCAGCAGCTTTCTAACAAGGACTGAGAACTATGGCTACACCTTC.

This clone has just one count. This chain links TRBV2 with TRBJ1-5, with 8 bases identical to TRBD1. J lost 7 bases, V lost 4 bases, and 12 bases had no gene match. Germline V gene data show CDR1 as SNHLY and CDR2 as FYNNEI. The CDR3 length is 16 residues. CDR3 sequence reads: CASSARTGSLWQPQHF. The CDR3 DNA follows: TGTGCCAGCAGTGCTCGGACAGGGAGCCTCTGGCAGCCCCAGCATTTT.

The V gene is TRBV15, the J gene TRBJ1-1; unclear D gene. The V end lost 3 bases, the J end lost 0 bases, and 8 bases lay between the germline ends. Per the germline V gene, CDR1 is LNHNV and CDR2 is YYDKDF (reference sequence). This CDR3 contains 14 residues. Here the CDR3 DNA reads TGTGCCACCAGCAGTAATCTTATGAACACTGAAGCTTTCTTT. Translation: CATSSNLMNTEAFF.